Here is one T cell receptor beta chain with its context. In the authors' workflow: Nucleated cell counts were estimated from reference gene primer amplification. The method was immunoSEQ multiplex PCR; TCRdb's version includes in-frame clones alone and lacks a portion of them. From that table come the V and J calls and clone size; the DNA was used to work out D and trimming. The sample shows a few hundred thousand clones, roughly 88% of them seen only once. The CDR3 has 16 residues. Germline assignment: CDR1 LGHDT and CDR2 YNNKEL (reference sequence). V lost 3 bases, J lost 6 bases, and 17 bases lay in between. This specimen belongs to a study of blood T cell repertoires in COVID-19. Study-wide context: Whether acute or convalescent, the COVID-19 samples came from the United States, Italy and Spain. The cDNA or gDNA used as material had been derived from T cells, B-cell-depleted T cells, or PBMCs.

Sequenced material: peripheral blood. The chain recombines TRBV3-1 (or the pseudogene TRBV3-2) with TRBJ1-4; possible D gene TRBD1, 6 bases. This receptor was obtained from a woman between 40 and 50 years old who had recovered from COVID-19. CDR3 in DNA: TGTGCCAGCAGCCATAGACAGGTATCGCTAGATGAAAAACTGTTTTTT. Its protein is CASSHRQVSLDEKLFF.